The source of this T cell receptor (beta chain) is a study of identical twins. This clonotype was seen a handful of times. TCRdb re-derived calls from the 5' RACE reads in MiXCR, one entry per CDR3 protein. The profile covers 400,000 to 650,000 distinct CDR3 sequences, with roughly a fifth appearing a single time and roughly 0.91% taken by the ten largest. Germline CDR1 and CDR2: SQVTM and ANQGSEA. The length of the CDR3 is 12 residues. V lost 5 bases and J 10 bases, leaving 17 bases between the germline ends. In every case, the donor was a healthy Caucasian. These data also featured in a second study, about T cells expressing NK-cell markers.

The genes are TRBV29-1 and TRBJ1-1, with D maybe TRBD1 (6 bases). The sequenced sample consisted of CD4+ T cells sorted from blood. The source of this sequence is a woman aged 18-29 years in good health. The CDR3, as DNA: TGCAGCGTTTTGAGACAGGAGACCTCAGCTTTCTTT. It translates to CSVLRQETSAFF.